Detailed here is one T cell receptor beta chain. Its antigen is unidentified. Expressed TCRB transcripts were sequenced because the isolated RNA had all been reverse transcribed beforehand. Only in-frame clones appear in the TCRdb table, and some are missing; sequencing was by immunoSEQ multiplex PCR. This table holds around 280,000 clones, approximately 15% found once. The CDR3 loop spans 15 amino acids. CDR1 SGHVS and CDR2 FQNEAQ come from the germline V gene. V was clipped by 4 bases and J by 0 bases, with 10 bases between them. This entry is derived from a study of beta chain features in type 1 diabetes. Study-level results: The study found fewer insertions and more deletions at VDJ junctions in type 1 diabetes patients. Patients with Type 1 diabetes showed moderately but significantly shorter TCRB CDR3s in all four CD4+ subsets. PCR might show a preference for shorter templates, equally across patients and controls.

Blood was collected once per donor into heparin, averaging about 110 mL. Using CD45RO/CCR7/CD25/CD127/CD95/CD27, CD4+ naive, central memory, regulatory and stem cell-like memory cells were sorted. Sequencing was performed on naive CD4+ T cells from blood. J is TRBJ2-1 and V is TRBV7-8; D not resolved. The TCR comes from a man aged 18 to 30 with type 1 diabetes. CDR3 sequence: CASSSQVGSYNEQFF. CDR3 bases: TGTGCCAGCAGCTCCCAGGTCGGCTCCTACAATGAGCAGTTCTTC.